This entry lists 24 T cell receptor beta chains sequenced from one sample in a study of molecular identifiers for immune sequencing clone quantification. Using its own MiXCR run on the PCR reads, TCRdb lists one record per CDR3 protein. The sample includes about half a million distinct CDR3 sequences, around 23% of them seen just once. The sequenced material came from naive CD8+ T cells from blood, with Jurkat cell RNA spiked in. As to subset: FACS-sorted CD8+CD4-CCR7+CD45RA+ naive T cells. The origin of the receptors is a human donor in good health. Some libraries in this study had Jurkat cell RNA spiked in.

This clonotype was detected a few times. DNA for the CDR3: TGTGCCACCGGGACAGGGGGCAACACTGAAGCTTTCTTT. Translation: CATGTGGNTEAFF. The rearrangement joins TRBV7-9 to TRBJ1-1; 12 bases match TRBD1. Germline loops: CDR1 SEHNR, CDR2 FQNEAQ (reference sequence). V gave up 10 bases and J gave up 2 bases; unmatched junction bases: 2. The CDR3 has 13 amino acids.

This chain uses TRBV13 with TRBJ1-1; TRBD1 agrees at 7 bases. Per germline, CDR1 PRHDT and CDR2 FYEKMQ (reference sequence). The length of the CDR3 is 13 residues. V lost 7 bases and J lost 7; bases outside the gene matches: 9. The CDR3 nucleotides are TGTGCCAGCACCCTCCTACAGGGGAATGAAGCTTTCTTT. It yields the protein CASTLLQGNEAFF. Variable domain in full (rest from reference TRBV13 and TRBJ1-1): AAGVIQSPRHLIKEKRETATLKCYPIPRHDTVYWYQQGPGQDPQFLISFYEKMQSDKGSIPDRFSAQQFSDYHSELNMSSLELGDSALYFCASTLLQGNEAFFGQGTRLTVV.

This clonotype was counted only a few times. This chain joins TRBV20-1 and TRBJ1-2; D gene ambiguous. The V gene lost 4 bases and the J gene lost 4 bases, with 16 bases spanning the gap. CDR3 length: 14 amino acids. Per germline, CDR1 DFQATT and CDR2 SNEGSKA (reference sequence). The CDR3 loop reads CSAKLTGLSYGYTF. As DNA, the CDR3 is TGCAGTGCTAAACTGACCGGCCTTAGCTATGGCTACACCTTC.

As regards this clonotype: With a much larger clone just one base away, this may be a read error. This chain joins TRBV7-8 and TRBJ2-3; a possible D gene is TRBD2 (6 bases). The CDR3 is made up of 14 amino acids. Looked up from germline, CDR1 is SGHVS and CDR2 is FQNEAQ. The CDR3 sequence: CASSPREQLDTRYF. The DNA for the CDR3 is TGTGCCAGCAGCCCCCGGGAGCAGTTAGATACGCGGTATTTT.

This chain links TRBV19 with TRBJ2-7; no definite D call. The CDR3 totals 12 residues. The germline V gene has CDR1 LNHDA and CDR2 SQIVND (reference sequence). Trimming pared 6 bases from V and 2 bases from J, leaving 8 bases between. This CDR3 is CASRSGAYEQYF. The DNA for the CDR3 is TGTGCCAGTAGATCGGGCGCCTACGAGCAGTACTTC.

This clonotype has a count of ten or more. The genes are TRBV7-9 and TRBJ2-3, with TRBD2 matching 8 bases. V shed 1 base, J shed 3 bases, and the junction held 9 bases outside the gene matches. The CDR3 loop spans 17 amino acids. The germline gives CDR1 SEHNR, CDR2 FQNEAQ (reference sequence). The CDR3 protein is CASSLDRFVAGTDTQYF. The DNA of the CDR3 is TGTGCCAGCAGCTTAGATCGGTTTGTAGCGGGAACAGATACGCAGTATTTT.

This clonotype has at least ten counts. The chain is built from TRBV7-9 and TRBJ2-7; 7 positions agree with TRBD1. V dropped 7 bases and J dropped 2; count of bases not matched to a gene: 8. Germline values: CDR1 SEHNR, CDR2 FQNEAQ (reference sequence). The CDR3 has 14 amino acids. CDR3 DNA: TGTGCCAGCACTCAGACAGGGAGAACCTACGAGCAGTACTTC. Encoded protein: CASTQTGRTYEQYF.

The chain joins TRBV24-1 to TRBJ2-7, with D hard to call. The CDR3 covers 14 residues. Germline loops: CDR1 KGHDR, CDR2 SFDVKD. V was clipped by 5 bases and J by 6 bases, with 16 bases between them. CDR3 nucleotides: TGTGCCACCAGTGGTCCCTCGTTCGGTTTCGAGCAGTACTTC. Translation gives CATSGPSFGFEQYF.

The chain links TRBV19 to TRBJ2-3; D remains unclear. Between the trimmed V and J ends, which lost 6 bases and 0 bases, there was a span of 13 bases. The CDR3 contains 15 residues. In germline, CDR1 is LNHDA, CDR2 SQIVND (reference sequence). In DNA form, the CDR3 reads TGTGCCAGTAGAGTGGACGAGACTAGCACAGATACGCAGTATTTT. This sequence encodes CASRVDETSTDTQYF.

This clonotype was seen a few times. The V call is TRBV7-8, the J call TRBJ2-5; TRBD2 matches at 8 bases. After removal of 1 base from V and 5 bases from J, the junction contained 6 bases not matched to a gene. The CDR3 contains 15 residues. CDR1 and CDR2 from the germline V gene are SGHVS and FQNEAQ. The CDR3 DNA reads TGTGCCAGCAGCTTAGACGGGGGGGCCGGGGAGACCCAGTACTTC. It codes for CASSLDGGAGETQYF.

Concerning this clonotype: At one of its ends the junction is not consistent with the germline gene, which may arise from a read error. The CDR3 nucleotides read TGTGCCAGCAGTTGGGACGGTCAAGAGGCCCAGTACTTC. Protein product: CASSWDGQEAQYF. The chain carries TRBV13 and TRBJ2-5; D is possibly TRBD1 or TRBD2 (5 bases each). CDR1 and CDR2 (germline): PRHDT, FYEKMQ (reference sequence). The CDR3 length is 13 residues.

J is TRBJ2-7 and V is TRBV9; the D gene could be TRBD1 or TRBD2 (6 bases each). The germline gives CDR1 SGDLS, CDR2 YYNGEE. This CDR3 has 15 residues. Trimming left V 2 bases short and J 3 bases short, with 15 bases between. The DNA of the CDR3 is TGTGCCAGCAGCGTGGGGGCGGGGAAGAACTACGAGCAGTACTTC. Translating gives CASSVGAGKNYEQYF.

The genes are TRBV19 and TRBJ1-5, with a tentative D call TRBD1 (5 bases). Germline V gene data show CDR1 as LNHDA and CDR2 as SQIVND (reference sequence). The CDR3 length is 16 residues. Trimming took 7 bases from V and 0 from J, leaving 16 bases between them. DNA for the CDR3: TGTGCCAGTATAGATGACAGCACCTATAGCAATCAGCCCCAGCATTTT. Protein product: CASIDDSTYSNQPQHF.

This clonotype was counted ten times or more. The V call is TRBV4-1, the J call TRBJ1-2; the D is unclear. Deletions cut 0 bases from V and 5 bases from J, with 7 bases between. The CDR3 sequence is 13 residues long. Germline V gene data show CDR1 as MGHRA and CDR2 as YSYEKL. The DNA of the CDR3 is TGCGCCAGCAGCCAAGATAGAGATTATGGCTACACCTTC. It yields the protein CASSQDRDYGYTF.

This clonotype was seen only a few times. The rearrangement links TRBV13 to TRBJ2-1, with a tentative D call TRBD1 (6 bases). The CDR3 contains 16 residues. Germline V gene sequence: CDR1 PRHDT, CDR2 FYEKMQ (reference sequence). Trimming shortened V by 4 bases and J by 9 bases, and 22 bases separated the two germline ends. The CDR3 is CASSYTGTTSHGEQFF. In DNA form, the CDR3 reads TGTGCCAGCAGCTATACCGGGACAACAAGCCACGGTGAGCAGTTCTTC.

Comment on this clonotype: A read error is possible here, since a much larger clone lies one base away. The V call is TRBV7-9, the J call TRBJ2-7; D is possibly TRBD2 (5 bases). Germline V lookup: CDR1 SEHNR, CDR2 FQNEAQ (reference sequence). The CDR3 length is 13 residues. CDR3 sequence (DNA): TGTGCCCGCAGCTTAGCGCAAGGCTACGAGCAGTACTTC. Residues: CARSLAQGYEQYF.

The V and J genes are TRBV3-1 and TRBJ2-7, with unresolved D. The ends were cut back, 4 bases at V and 5 bases at J, with 15 bases in the middle. This CDR3 is 14 amino acids long. CDR1 LGHDT and CDR2 YNNKEL come from the germline V gene (reference sequence). CDR3 nucleotides: TGTGCCAGCAGCCCCCCCGGGTTGGCTAACGAGCAGTACTTC. Encoded protein: CASSPPGLANEQYF.

The chain joins TRBV19 to TRBJ1-1; D is unresolved. V lost 7 bases to trimming and J lost 7 bases, with 16 bases between them. The CDR3 runs to 13 residues. Germline CDR1 is LNHDA and CDR2 is SQIVND (reference sequence). The CDR3 reads CASMGGIFYEAFF. CDR3 coding DNA: TGTGCCAGTATGGGCGGAATTTTCTATGAAGCTTTCTTT.

In DNA form, the CDR3 reads TGTGCCTGGAGTAGAGGACAATCAGGGGAGACCCAGTACTTC. It codes for CAWSRGQSGETQYF. This chain links TRBV30 with TRBJ2-5, with a possible D match to TRBD1 (5 bases). This CDR3 spans 14 amino acids. The germline gives CDR1 GTSNPN, CDR2 SVGIG (reference sequence). V lost 2 bases and J 5 bases, leaving 15 bases between the germline ends.

There are a few counts of this clonotype. The chain recombines TRBV12-3 or TRBV12-4 with TRBJ1-1, with TRBD1 matching 7 bases. The CDR3 runs 14 residues. The V and J ends lost 7 bases and 4 bases, in that order; junction bases with no gene match: 9. The CDR3 nucleotides read TGTGCCAGCACCCCCGTAGGGGGCGGCACTGAAGCTTTCTTT. Translating gives CASTPVGGGTEAFF.

This clonotype was observed a handful of times. The chain uses TRBV27 and TRBJ2-5, with 7 bases aligning to TRBD2. With 6 bases clipped from V and 5 bases from J, the junction kept 9 bases outside the gene matches. Germline V gives CDR1 MNHEY, CDR2 SMNVEV (reference sequence). There are 14 residues in the CDR3. CDR3 in DNA: TGTGCCAGCAGCCTAATAGCGGGCTCGGAGACCCAGTACTTC. Residues: CASSLIAGSETQYF.

This clonotype was seen repeatedly, ten times or more. The gene calls are TRBV20-1 and TRBJ1-5; 9 positions agree with TRBD1. V was pared by 6 bases and J by 4 bases, with 7 bases of the junction left unmatched. Germline CDR1 and CDR2: DFQATT and SNEGSKA (reference sequence). The CDR3 extends over 14 amino acids. Here the CDR3 DNA reads TGCAGTGCCATCCCCGGGACAGGGAATCAGCCCCAGCATTTT. Its translation is CSAIPGTGNQPQHF.

As to this clonotype: This may come from a read error, since a much larger clone is one base off. This chain links TRBV6-5 with TRBJ1-1; weak D call: TRBD1 (5 bases). V dropped 8 bases and J dropped 5 bases, with 12 bases sitting between them. The length of the CDR3 is 12 residues. The germline CDR1 and CDR2 sequences are MNHEY and SVGAGI. The DNA for the CDR3 is TGTGCCAGCCCCAACGGGGGTACTGAAGCTTTCTTT. As protein: CASPNGGTEAFF.

V and J are TRBV11-2 and TRBJ1-1; unclear D gene. Trimming took off 1 base at V and 0 bases at J, with 12 bases between the two ends. CDR3 length: 16 amino acids. Germline CDR1 reads SGHAT; CDR2 reads FQNNGV. CDR3 protein: CASSLVLYTVNTEAFF. CDR3 nucleotides: TGTGCCAGCAGCTTAGTGTTATACACCGTGAACACTGAAGCTTTCTTT.